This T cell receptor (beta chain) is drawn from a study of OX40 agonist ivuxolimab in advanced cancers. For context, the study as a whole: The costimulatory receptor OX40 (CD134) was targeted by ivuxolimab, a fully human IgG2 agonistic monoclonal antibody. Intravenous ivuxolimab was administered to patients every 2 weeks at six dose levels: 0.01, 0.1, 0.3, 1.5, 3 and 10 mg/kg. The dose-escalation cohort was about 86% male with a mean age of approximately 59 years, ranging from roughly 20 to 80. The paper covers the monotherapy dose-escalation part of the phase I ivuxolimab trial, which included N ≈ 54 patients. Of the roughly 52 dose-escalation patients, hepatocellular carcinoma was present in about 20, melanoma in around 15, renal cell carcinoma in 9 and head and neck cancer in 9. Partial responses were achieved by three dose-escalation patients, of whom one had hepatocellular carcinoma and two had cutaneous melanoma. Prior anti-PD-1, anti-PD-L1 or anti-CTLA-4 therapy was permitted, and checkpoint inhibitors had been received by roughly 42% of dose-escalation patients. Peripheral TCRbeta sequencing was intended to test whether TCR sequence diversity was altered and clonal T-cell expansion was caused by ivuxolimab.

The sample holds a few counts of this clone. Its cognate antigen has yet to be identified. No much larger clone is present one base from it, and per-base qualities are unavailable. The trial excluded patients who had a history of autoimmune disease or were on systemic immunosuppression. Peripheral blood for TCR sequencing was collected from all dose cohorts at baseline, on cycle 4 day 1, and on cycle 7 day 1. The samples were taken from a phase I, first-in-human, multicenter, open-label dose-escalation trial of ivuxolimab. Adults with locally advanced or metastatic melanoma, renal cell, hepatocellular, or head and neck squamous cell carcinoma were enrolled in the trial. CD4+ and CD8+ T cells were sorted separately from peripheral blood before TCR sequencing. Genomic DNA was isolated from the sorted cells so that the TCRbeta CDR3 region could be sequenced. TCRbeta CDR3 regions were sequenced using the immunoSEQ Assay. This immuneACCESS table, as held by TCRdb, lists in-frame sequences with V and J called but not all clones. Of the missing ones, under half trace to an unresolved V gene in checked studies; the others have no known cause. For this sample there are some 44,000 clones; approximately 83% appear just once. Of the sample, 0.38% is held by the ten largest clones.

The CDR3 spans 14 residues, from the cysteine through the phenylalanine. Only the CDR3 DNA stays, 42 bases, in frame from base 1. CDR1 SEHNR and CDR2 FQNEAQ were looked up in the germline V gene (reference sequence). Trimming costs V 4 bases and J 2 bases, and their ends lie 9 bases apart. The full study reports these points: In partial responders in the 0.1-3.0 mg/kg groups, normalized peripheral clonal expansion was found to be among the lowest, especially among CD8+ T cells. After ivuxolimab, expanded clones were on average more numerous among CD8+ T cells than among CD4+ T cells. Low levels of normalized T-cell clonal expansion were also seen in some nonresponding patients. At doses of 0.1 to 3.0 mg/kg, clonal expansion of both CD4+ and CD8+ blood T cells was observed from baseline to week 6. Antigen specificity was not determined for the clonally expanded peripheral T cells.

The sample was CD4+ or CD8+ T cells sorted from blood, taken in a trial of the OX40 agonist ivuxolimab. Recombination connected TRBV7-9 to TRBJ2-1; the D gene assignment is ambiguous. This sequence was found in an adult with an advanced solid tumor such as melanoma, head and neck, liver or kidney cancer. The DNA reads TGTGCCAGCAGCTCCAGGATCACCTACAATGAGCAGTTCTTC. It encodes CASSSRITYNEQFF.